Each of the 24 T cell receptor beta chains below was sequenced from the same sample in a study of blood T cell repertoires in COVID-19. The repertoire was sequenced with immunoSEQ multiplex PCR; TCRdb's copy has only in-frame clones and lacks some. This sample has 95,000 to 120,000 clones, with around 85% found just once. The sequenced sample was peripheral blood. These receptors were collected from a man aged 50-60 years with acute or convalescent COVID-19.

V and J are TRBV12-3 or TRBV12-4 and TRBJ1-1; D is perhaps TRBD1 (6 bases). Trimming took 3 bases from V and 7 from J, leaving 9 bases between them. The CDR3 sequence is 12 residues long. The CDR3 is CASSFNRVEAFF. The CDR3 DNA follows: TGTGCCAGCAGTTTCAACAGGGTTGAAGCTTTCTTT.

V usage is TRBV19 and J usage is TRBJ1-3, with TRBD1 as a possible D gene (6 bases). Between the trimmed V and J ends, which lost 4 bases and 2 bases, there was a span of 6 bases. The CDR3 totals 13 residues. Germline V CDR1 and CDR2: LNHDA, SQIVND (reference sequence). CDR3 region: CASSTGAGNTIYF. The CDR3 nucleotides are TGTGCCAGTAGTACAGGGGCTGGAAACACCATATATTTT. Complete variable domain (other parts from reference TRBV19 and TRBJ1-3): DGGITQSPKYLFRKEGQNVTLSCEQNLNHDAMYWYRQDPGQGLRLIYYSQIVNDFQKGDIAEGYSVSREKKESFPLTVTSAQKNPTAFYLCASSTGAGNTIYFGEGSWLTVV.

The chain carries TRBV6-1 and TRBJ1-3, with unresolved D. The CDR3 consists of 14 residues. The V and J ends lost 2 bases and 4 bases respectively, with 9 bases between them. From germline, CDR1 is MNHNS and CDR2 SASEGT. Here the CDR3 DNA reads TGTGCCAGCAGTGAACCCTGGCTCGGAAACACCATATATTTT. Translating it yields CASSEPWLGNTIYF.

The chain carries TRBV7-7 and TRBJ2-5; D is undetermined. Germline V gene data show CDR1 as SSHAT and CDR2 as FNYEAQ (reference sequence). The CDR3 spans 14 residues. V gave up 5 bases and J gave up 1 base, with 11 bases separating them. CDR3 DNA: TGTGCCAGCAGCCAGTCCCCCAGCCAAGAGACCCAGTACTTC. Translation: CASSQSPSQETQYF.

The chain joins TRBV6-5 to TRBJ1-3, with 7 bases matching TRBD1. The germline CDR1 and CDR2 sequences are MNHEY and SVGAGI. V trimming: 8 bases; J trimming: 0 bases; junction bases outside the gene matches: 4. The CDR3 is made up of 14 amino acids. CDR3 DNA sequence: TGTGCCAGCCGGGGACAGATCTCTGGAAACACCATATATTTT. This gives the protein CASRGQISGNTIYF.

The CDR3 bases are TGTGCCAGCAGTTACTCGAGCGGGGGAAACACAGATACGCAGTATTTT. Translated: CASSYSSGGNTDTQYF. The chain is built from TRBV6-5 and TRBJ2-3, with TRBD2 matching over 8 bases. Germline CDR1 reads MNHEY; CDR2 reads SVGAGI. The CDR3 covers 16 residues. V lost 0 bases, J lost 2 bases, and 4 bases stayed unmatched.

The V call is TRBV27, the J call TRBJ2-2; tentatively, D is TRBD2 (6 bases). The CDR3 contains 15 residues. Germline V gene lookup returns CDR1 MNHEY and CDR2 SMNVEV (reference sequence). V gave up 4 bases and J gave up 1 base, with 10 bases separating them. CDR3: CASSYLARNTGELFF. The CDR3 DNA reads TGTGCCAGCAGTTACCTAGCGAGGAACACCGGGGAGCTGTTTTTT.

Regarding this clone: This specimen includes other DNA sequences encoding the same CDR3. The chain is built from TRBV29-1 and TRBJ1-5, with 7 bases that match TRBD1. Germline loops: CDR1 SQVTM, CDR2 ANQGSEA. The V and J ends lost 6 bases and 4 bases, in that order; junction bases with no gene match: 6. The length of the CDR3 is 13 residues. CDR3 region: CSVATGVNQPQHF. DNA of the CDR3: TGCAGCGTCGCCACAGGGGTAAATCAGCCCCAGCATTTT.

This chain links TRBV11-2 with TRBJ1-4; 8 bases fit TRBD1. Germline assignment: CDR1 SGHAT and CDR2 FQNNGV. CDR3 length: 14 residues. The junction had 0 bases not matched to a gene; V was cut back by 1 base and J by 5 bases. CDR3 amino acids: CASSLGTGNEKLFF. As DNA, the CDR3 is TGTGCCAGCAGCTTAGGGACAGGGAATGAAAAACTGTTTTTT.

The chain has TRBV24-1 and TRBJ2-2, with D possibly TRBD1 on 6 matching bases. CDR3 size: 15 residues. Germline-derived CDR1 and CDR2 are KGHDR and SFDVKD. Trimming pared 2 bases from V and 5 bases from J, leaving 11 bases between. CDR3 in amino acids: CATSDYQGTTGELFF. The CDR3 nucleotides are TGTGCCACCAGTGATTACCAGGGGACAACCGGGGAGCTGTTTTTT.

The chain combines TRBV9 with TRBJ1-3, with 9 nucleotides matching TRBD1. CDR1 and CDR2 from the germline V gene are SGDLS and YYNGEE. Trimming cost V 4 bases and J 8 bases; bases outside gene matches: 7. There are 14 residues in the CDR3. The CDR3 coding sequence is TGTGCCAGCAGCCACACAGGGGGCTCGGACACCATATATTTT. This codes for CASSHTGGSDTIYF. The whole variable domain, filled in from reference TRBV9 and TRBJ1-3, reads DSGVTQTPKHLITATGQRVTLRCSPRSGDLSVYWYQQSLDQGLQFLIQYYNGEERAKGNILERFSAQQFPDLHSELNLSSLELGDSALYFCASSHTGGSDTIYFGEGSWLTVV.

This rearrangement joins TRBV9 to TRBJ2-3; maybe TRBD1 (6 bases). This CDR3 spans 13 amino acids. In germline, CDR1 is SGDLS, CDR2 YYNGEE. Deletions cut 3 bases from V and 3 bases from J, with 8 bases between. The CDR3 here is CASSDQGTDTQYF. The CDR3 DNA reads as TGTGCCAGCAGCGACCAGGGGACAGATACGCAGTATTTT.

The chain is built from TRBV19 and TRBJ2-2; a weak D match, TRBD1 (6 bases). Germline lookup yields CDR1 LNHDA and CDR2 SQIVND (reference sequence). The CDR3 covers 15 residues. V lost 6 bases to trimming and J lost 2 bases, with 13 bases between them. The CDR3 DNA sequence: TGTGCCAGTAGCACCGGACAGATTAACACCGGGGAGCTGTTTTTT. It is translated as CASSTGQINTGELFF.

The V and J genes are TRBV11-2 and TRBJ2-3; 9 bases fit TRBD2. With 7 bases clipped from V and 4 bases from J, the junction kept 6 bases outside the gene matches. The CDR3 loop spans 14 amino acids. Germline CDR1 SGHAT, CDR2 FQNNGV. In nucleotides, the CDR3 is TGTGCCAGCAACTCAGCGGGGGGTCCAGATACGCAGTATTTT. Encoded protein: CASNSAGGPDTQYF.

The chain couples TRBV7-6 to TRBJ2-7, with 8 bases matching TRBD1. Per germline, CDR1 SGHVS and CDR2 FNYEAQ. The CDR3 runs to 15 residues. Trimming took 1 base from V and 3 from J; bases not matched to a gene: 5. In DNA form, the CDR3 reads TGTGCCAGCAGCTTAGGGGCAGGGGGCCTCTACGAGCAGTACGTC. Translation: CASSLGAGGLYEQYV.

This chain uses TRBV7-9 with TRBJ1-4, with no clear D. V lost 4 bases to trimming and J lost 6 bases, with 9 bases between them. Germline V gene lookup returns CDR1 SEHNR and CDR2 FQNEAQ (reference sequence). The CDR3 has 13 residues. CDR3 in amino acids: CASSYGFDEKLFF. CDR3 bases: TGTGCCAGCAGCTACGGGTTTGATGAAAAACTGTTTTTT. The full variable domain, rest sourced from reference TRBV7-9 and TRBJ1-4, is DTGVSQNPRHKITKRGQNVTFRCDPISEHNRLYWYRQTLGQGPEFLTYFQNEAQLEKSRLLSDRFSAERPKGSFSTLEIQRTEQGDSAMYLCASSYGFDEKLFFGSGTQLSVL.

The chain is built from TRBV6-5 and TRBJ1-1, with D perhaps matching TRBD1 (6 bases). This CDR3 region has 14 residues. Trimming pared 8 bases from V and 1 base from J, leaving 14 bases between. Germline CDR1 and CDR2: MNHEY and SVGAGI. CDR3 sequence: CASEIGGQNTEAFF. The CDR3 region has the DNA TGTGCCAGCGAAATCGGGGGGCAGAACACTGAAGCTTTCTTT.

This sequence joins TRBV29-1 and TRBJ2-1; 9 positions match TRBD1. CDR1 SQVTM and CDR2 ANQGSEA come from the germline V gene. Losses at the gene ends were 6 bases for V and 5 bases for J; bases not matched to a gene: 17. The CDR3 contains 17 residues. CDR3 coding DNA: TGCAGCGTACAGGGGGCCCCAACGGGGCACCTGAACAATGAGCAGTTCTTC. Translating gives CSVQGAPTGHLNNEQFF.

V usage is TRBV6-5 and J usage is TRBJ1-4; TRBD1 is a possible D gene (6 bases). Deletions cut 2 bases from V and 3 bases from J, with 10 bases between. Germline-derived CDR1 and CDR2 are MNHEY and SVGAGI. The CDR3 is 15 residues long. The CDR3, as DNA: TGTGCCAGCAGTTACACCACAGGGTCTAATGAAAAACTGTTTTTT. Amino acid sequence: CASSYTTGSNEKLFF.

A single count supports this clone. V gene TRBV19 combines with J gene TRBJ1-1; D not resolved. V gave up 4 bases and J gave up 3 bases, with 6 bases separating them. Germline V CDR1 and CDR2: LNHDA, SQIVND (reference sequence). This CDR3 has 12 amino acids. The CDR3 reads CASSTPDTEAFF. In nucleotides, the CDR3 is TGTGCCAGTAGTACTCCCGACACTGAAGCTTTCTTT.

This chain uses TRBV28 with TRBJ1-3, with 8 bases aligning to TRBD1. Trimming took 6 bases from V and 5 from J; bases not matched to a gene: 9. The V gene's germline CDR1 is MDHEN and CDR2 SYDVKM. The CDR3 consists of 15 residues. The chain's CDR3 is CASSQTGAGRNTIYF. CDR3 DNA: TGTGCCAGCAGCCAGACAGGGGCAGGACGAAACACCATATATTTT.

This clone was seen once. The chain employs TRBV10-3 and TRBJ2-7, with D possibly TRBD2 on 6 matching bases. Germline assignment: CDR1 ENHRY and CDR2 SYGVKD. Trimming left V 3 bases short and J 3 bases short, with 9 bases between. This CDR3 region has 13 residues. Here the CDR3 reads CAISDSTSYEQYF. The DNA for the CDR3 is TGTGCCATCAGTGATTCGACTAGCTACGAGCAGTACTTC.

This clone appeared once. This chain connects TRBV5-5 to TRBJ1-4; no clear D gene. Trimming removed 0 bases from V and 7 bases from J, with 10 bases in between. The germline CDR1 and CDR2 sequences are SGHKS and YYEKEE (reference sequence). This CDR3 is built from 14 residues. The CDR3 here is CASSLGSRGEKLFF. DNA for the CDR3: TGTGCCAGCAGCTTGGGTTCTCGCGGTGAAAAACTGTTTTTT.

The J gene is TRBJ1-2, the V gene TRBV11-2; no definite D call. Trimming pared 1 base from V and 5 bases from J, leaving 5 bases between. This CDR3 comprises 12 residues. Looked up from germline, CDR1 is SGHAT and CDR2 is FQNNGV. CDR3 DNA: TGTGCCAGCAGCTTAGGAGGGTATGGCTACACCTTC. As protein: CASSLGGYGYTF.